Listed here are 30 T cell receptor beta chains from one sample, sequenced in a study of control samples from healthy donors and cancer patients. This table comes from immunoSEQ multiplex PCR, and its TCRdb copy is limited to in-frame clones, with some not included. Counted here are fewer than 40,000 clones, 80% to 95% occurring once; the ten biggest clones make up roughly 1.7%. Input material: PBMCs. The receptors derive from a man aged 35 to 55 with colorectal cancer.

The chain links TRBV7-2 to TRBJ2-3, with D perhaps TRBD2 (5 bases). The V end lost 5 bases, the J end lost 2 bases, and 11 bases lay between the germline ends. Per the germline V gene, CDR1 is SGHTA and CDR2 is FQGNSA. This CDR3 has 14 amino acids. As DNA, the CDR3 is TGTGCCAGCAGCCTCGGACTCGACACAGATACGCAGTATTTT. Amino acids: CASSLGLDTDTQYF.

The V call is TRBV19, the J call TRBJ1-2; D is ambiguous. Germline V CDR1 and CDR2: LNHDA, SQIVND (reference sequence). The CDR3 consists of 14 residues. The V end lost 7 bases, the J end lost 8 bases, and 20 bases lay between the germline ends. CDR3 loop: CASNDTPMRQGYTF. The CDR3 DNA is TGTGCCAGTAATGATACCCCGATGCGACAAGGCTACACCTTC.

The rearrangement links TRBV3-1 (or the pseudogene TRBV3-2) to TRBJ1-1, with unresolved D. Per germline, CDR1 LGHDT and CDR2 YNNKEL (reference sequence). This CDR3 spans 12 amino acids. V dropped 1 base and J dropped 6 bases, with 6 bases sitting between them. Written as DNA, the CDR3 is TGTGCCAGCAGCCAAGTCTTCTCTGAAGCTTTCTTT. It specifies CASSQVFSEAFF.

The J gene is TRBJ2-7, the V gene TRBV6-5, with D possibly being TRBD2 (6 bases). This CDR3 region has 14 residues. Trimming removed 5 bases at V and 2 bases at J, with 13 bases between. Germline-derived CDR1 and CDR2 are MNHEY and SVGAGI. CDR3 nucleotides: TGTGCCAGCAGTCTGGGGGGAAACCCCTACGAGCAGTACTTC. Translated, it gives CASSLGGNPYEQYF.

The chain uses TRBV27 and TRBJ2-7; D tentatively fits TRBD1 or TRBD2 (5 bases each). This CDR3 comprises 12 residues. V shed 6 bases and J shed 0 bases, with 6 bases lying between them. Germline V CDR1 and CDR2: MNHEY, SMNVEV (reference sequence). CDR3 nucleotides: TGTGCCAGCAGCGGGACCTCCTACGAGCAGTACTTC. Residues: CASSGTSYEQYF.

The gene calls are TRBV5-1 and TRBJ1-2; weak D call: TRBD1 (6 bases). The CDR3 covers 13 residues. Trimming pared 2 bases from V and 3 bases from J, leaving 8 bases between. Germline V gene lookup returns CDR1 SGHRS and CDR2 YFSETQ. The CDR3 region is CASSLGGDYGYTF. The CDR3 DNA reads TGCGCCAGCAGCTTAGGGGGGGACTATGGCTACACCTTC.

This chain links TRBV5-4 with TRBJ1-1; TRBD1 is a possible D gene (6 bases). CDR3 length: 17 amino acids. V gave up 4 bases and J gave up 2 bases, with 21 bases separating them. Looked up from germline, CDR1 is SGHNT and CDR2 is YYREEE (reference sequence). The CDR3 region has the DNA TGTGCCAGCAGCCCCGGTCGGGGGCTCGCCTACAACACTGAAGCTTTCTTT. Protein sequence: CASSPGRGLAYNTEAFF.

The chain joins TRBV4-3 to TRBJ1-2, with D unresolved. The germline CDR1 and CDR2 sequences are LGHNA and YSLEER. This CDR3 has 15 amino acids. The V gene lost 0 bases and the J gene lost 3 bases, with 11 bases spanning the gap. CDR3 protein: CASSQDFAGYYGYTF. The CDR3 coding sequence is TGCGCCAGCAGCCAAGATTTTGCAGGCTACTATGGCTACACCTTC.

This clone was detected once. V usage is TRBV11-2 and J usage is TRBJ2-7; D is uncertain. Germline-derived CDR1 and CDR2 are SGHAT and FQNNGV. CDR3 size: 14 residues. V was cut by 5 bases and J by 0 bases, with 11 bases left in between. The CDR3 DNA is TGTGCCAGCAGCCCGAGAGGAATCTCCTACGAGCAGTACTTC. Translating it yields CASSPRGISYEQYF.

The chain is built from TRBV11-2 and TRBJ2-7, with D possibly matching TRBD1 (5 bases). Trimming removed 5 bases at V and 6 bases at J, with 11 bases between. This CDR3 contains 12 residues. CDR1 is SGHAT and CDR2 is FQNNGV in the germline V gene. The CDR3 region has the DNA TGTGCCAGCAGCCACTTGGGGCTCGAGCAGTACTTC. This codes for CASSHLGLEQYF.

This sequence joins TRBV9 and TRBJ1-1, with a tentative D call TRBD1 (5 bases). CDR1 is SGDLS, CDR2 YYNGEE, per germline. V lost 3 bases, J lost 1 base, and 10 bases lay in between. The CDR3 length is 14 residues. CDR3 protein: CASSEGPKNTEAFF. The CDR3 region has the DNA TGTGCCAGCAGCGAGGGACCGAAGAACACTGAAGCTTTCTTT.

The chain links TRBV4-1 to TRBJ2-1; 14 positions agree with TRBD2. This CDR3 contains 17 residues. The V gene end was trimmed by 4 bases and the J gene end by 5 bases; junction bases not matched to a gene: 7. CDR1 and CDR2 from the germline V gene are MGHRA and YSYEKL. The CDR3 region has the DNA TGCGCCAGCAGCCCCGGGACTAGCGGGGGCGTCAACAATGAGCAGTTCTTC. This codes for CASSPGTSGGVNNEQFF.

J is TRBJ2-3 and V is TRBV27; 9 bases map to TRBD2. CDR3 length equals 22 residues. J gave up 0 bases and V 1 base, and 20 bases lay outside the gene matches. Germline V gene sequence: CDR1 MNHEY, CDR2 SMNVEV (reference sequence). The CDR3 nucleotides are TGTGCCAGCAGTTTATTCGCGGCGGTTGGGCTAGCGGGGACAGTGAGCACAGATACGCAGTATTTT. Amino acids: CASSLFAAVGLAGTVSTDTQYF.

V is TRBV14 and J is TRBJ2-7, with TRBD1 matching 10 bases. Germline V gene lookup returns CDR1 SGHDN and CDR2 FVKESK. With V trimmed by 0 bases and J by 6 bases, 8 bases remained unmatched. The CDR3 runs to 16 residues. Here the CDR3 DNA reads TGTGCCAGCAGCCAAGATAGATGGGACAGGGGAAGCGAGCAGTACTTC. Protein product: CASSQDRWDRGSEQYF.

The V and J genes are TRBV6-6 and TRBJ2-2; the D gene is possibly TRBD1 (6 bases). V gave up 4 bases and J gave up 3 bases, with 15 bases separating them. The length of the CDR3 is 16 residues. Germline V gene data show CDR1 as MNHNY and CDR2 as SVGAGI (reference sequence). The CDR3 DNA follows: TGTGCCAGCAGTTCCCTGGGGGCTAGTTACACCGGGGAGCTGTTTTTT. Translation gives CASSSLGASYTGELFF.

The CDR3 reads CASSEDRGNLDSPLHF. The CDR3 nucleotides read TGTGCCAGCAGCGAGGACAGGGGAAACTTAGACTCACCCCTCCACTTT. The chain has TRBV5-4 and TRBJ1-6; 9 bases match TRBD1. From germline, CDR1 is SGHNT and CDR2 YYREEE (reference sequence). V gave up 4 bases and J gave up 10 bases; unmatched junction bases: 12. This CDR3 is 16 amino acids long. Full variable domain (remainder filled in from reference TRBV5-4 and TRBJ1-6): ETGVTQSPTHLIKTRGQQVTLRCSSQSGHNTVSWYQQALGQGPQFIFQYYREEENGRGNFPPRFSGLQFPNYSSELNVNALELDDSALYLCASSEDRGNLDSPLHFGNGTRLTVT.

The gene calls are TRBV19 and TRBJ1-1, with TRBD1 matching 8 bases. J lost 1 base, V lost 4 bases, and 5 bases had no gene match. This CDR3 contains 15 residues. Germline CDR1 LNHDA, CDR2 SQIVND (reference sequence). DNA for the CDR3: TGTGCCAGTAGTAGTAGGACAGGGAGGAACACTGAAGCTTTCTTT. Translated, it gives CASSSRTGRNTEAFF.

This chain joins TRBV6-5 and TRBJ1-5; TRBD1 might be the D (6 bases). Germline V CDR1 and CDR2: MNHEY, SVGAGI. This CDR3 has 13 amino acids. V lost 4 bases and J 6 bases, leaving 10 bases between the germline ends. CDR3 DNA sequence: TGTGCCAGCAGTTCCGGGACATTTCAGCCCCAGCATTTT. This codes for CASSSGTFQPQHF.

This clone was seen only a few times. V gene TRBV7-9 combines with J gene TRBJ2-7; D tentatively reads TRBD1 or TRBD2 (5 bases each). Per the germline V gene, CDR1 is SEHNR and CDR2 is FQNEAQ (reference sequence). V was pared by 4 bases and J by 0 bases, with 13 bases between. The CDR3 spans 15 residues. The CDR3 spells CASSSGTESSYEQYF. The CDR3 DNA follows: TGTGCCAGCAGCTCCGGGACGGAAAGCTCCTACGAGCAGTACTTC.

The CDR3 bases are TGTGCCAGCAGTTACGACCAGGGGTTGCGGGAGCTGTTTTTT. Protein product: CASSYDQGLRELFF. The chain employs TRBV6-5 and TRBJ2-2, with a possible D match to TRBD1 (6 bases). The germline V gene has CDR1 MNHEY and CDR2 SVGAGI. CDR3 length: 14 amino acids. V shed 2 bases and J shed 9 bases, with 13 bases lying between them.

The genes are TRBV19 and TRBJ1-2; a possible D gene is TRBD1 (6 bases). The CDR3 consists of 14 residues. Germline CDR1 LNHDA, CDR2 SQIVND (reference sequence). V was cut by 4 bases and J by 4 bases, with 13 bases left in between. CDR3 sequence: CASSRTTGPYGYTF. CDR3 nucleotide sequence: TGTGCCAGTAGTAGAACCACAGGGCCCTATGGCTACACCTTC.

DNA of the CDR3: TGCGCCAGCAGCTTGGAACAGGGTTCAACAGATACGCAGTATTTT. It encodes CASSLEQGSTDTQYF. V usage is TRBV5-1 and J usage is TRBJ2-3; D is possibly TRBD1 (6 bases). From germline, CDR1 is SGHRS and CDR2 YFSETQ. V dropped 0 bases and J dropped 3 bases, with 11 bases sitting between them. This CDR3 region has 15 residues.

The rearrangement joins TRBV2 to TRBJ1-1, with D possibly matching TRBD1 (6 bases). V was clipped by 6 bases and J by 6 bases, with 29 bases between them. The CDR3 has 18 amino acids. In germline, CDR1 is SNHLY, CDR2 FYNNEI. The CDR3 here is CASRTQFKAGARVAEAFF. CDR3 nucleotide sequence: TGTGCCAGCAGAACCCAATTTAAGGCAGGGGCCCGAGTCGCTGAAGCTTTCTTT. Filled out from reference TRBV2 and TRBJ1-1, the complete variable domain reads EPEVTQTPSHQVTQMGQEVILRCVPISNHLYFYWYRQILGQKVEFLVSFYNNEISEKSEIFDDQFSVERPDGSNFTLKIRSTKLEDSAMYFCASRTQFKAGARVAEAFFGQGTRLTVV.

As DNA, the CDR3 is TGTGCCAGCAGCCAAGTATTGGGGGAATACGAGCAGTACTTC. This codes for CASSQVLGEYEQYF. The chain employs TRBV14 and TRBJ2-7; D is perhaps TRBD1 or TRBD2 (5 bases each). The CDR3 length is 14 residues. Germline CDR1 and CDR2: SGHDN and FVKESK. The V end was cut by 1 base, the J end by 4 bases, with 11 bases between. Full variable domain (rest looked up from reference TRBV14 and TRBJ2-7): EAGVTQFPSHSVIEKGQTVTLRCDPISGHDNLYWYRRVMGKEIKFLLHFVKESKQDESGMPNNRFLAERTGGTYSTLKVQPAELEDSGVYFCASSQVLGEYEQYFGPGTRLTVT.

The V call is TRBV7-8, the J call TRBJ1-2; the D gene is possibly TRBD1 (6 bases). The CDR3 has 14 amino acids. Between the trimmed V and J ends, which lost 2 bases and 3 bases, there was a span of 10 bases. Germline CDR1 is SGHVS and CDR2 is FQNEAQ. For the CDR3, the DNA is TGTGCCAGCAGCTTATCGGGGGCTTACTATGGCTACACCTTC. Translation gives CASSLSGAYYGYTF.

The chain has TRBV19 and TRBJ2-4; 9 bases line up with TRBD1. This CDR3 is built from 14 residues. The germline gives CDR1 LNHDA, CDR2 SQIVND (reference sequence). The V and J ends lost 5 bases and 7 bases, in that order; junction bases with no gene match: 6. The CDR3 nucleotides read TGTGCCAGTAGTTTGCCCGGGACAGGGAACATTCAGTACTTC. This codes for CASSLPGTGNIQYF. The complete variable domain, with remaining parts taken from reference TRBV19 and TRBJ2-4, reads DGGITQSPKYLFRKEGQNVTLSCEQNLNHDAMYWYRQDPGQGLRLIYYSQIVNDFQKGDIAEGYSVSREKKESFPLTVTSAQKNPTAFYLCASSLPGTGNIQYFGAGTRLSVL.

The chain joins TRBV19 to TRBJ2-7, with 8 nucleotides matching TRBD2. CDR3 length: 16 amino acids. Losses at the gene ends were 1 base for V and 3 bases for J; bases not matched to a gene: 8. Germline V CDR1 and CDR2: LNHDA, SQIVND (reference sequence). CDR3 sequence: CASSIGSSGGFYEQYF. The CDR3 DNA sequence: TGTGCCAGTAGTATAGGGTCGAGCGGGGGATTCTACGAGCAGTACTTC.

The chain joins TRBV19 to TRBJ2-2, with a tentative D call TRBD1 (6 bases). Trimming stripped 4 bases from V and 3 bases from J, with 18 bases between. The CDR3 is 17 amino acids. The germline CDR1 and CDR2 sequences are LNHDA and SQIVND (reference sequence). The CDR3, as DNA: TGTGCCAGTAGTAGTGGTGGAACAGGGATCGACACCGGGGAGCTGTTTTTT. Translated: CASSSGGTGIDTGELFF.

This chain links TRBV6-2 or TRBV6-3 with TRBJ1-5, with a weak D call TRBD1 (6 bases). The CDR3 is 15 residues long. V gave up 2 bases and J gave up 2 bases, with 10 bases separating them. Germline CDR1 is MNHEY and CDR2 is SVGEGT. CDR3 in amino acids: CASSYGGGRNQPQHF. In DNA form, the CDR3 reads TGTGCCAGCAGTTACGGGGGCGGGCGCAATCAGCCCCAGCATTTT.

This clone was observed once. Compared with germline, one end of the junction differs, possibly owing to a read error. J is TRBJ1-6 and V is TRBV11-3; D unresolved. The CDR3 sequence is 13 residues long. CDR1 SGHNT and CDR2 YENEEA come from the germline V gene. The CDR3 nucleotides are TGTGCCAGCAGCTTAGATACGGTCTCACTCCTCCACTTT. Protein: CASSLDTVSLLHF.